This TCR beta chain was identified in a study of T cell responses to AZD1222 COVID-19 vaccine. As regards this clone: Its specificity is unknown.

This table comes from immunoSEQ multiplex PCR, and its TCRdb copy is limited to in-frame clones, with some not included. The table has around 140,000 clones, 90% to 95% seen once. Trimming removed 7 bases from V and 6 bases from J; junction bases left unmatched: 16. The CDR3 contains 16 residues. CDR1 MDHEN and CDR2 SYDVKM come from the germline V gene. The study's findings and limits: The span of vaccine-associated CD4 TCRs extended across spike, with dominance at 160-218 and 743-854.

This TCR came from an adult in good health. Sequencing used peripheral blood, obtained on day 0 of MenACWY control vaccination. The chain recombines TRBV28 with TRBJ2-7; 9 bases are a match to TRBD1. CDR3 residues: CASTITGGAARVEQYF. CDR3 bases: TGTGCCAGCACTATAACAGGGGGCGCGGCTCGTGTCGAGCAGTACTTC.